One sample yielded the 23 T cell receptor beta chains listed below, sequenced in a study of technical replicates of blood from several donors. TCRdb keeps only in-frame clones here, not all; method: immunoSEQ multiplex PCR. In the table there are 70,000 or so clones, around 92% of which are singletons. Sequenced sample: T cells isolated from PBMCs. The receptor source for this set is a human donor in good health. Some clones in this sample may be carry-over from other donors' samples.

This clone has a single count. The chain has TRBV11-2 and TRBJ2-5; D call uncertain. The length of the CDR3 is 13 residues. Looked up from germline, CDR1 is SGHAT and CDR2 is FQNNGV. Trimming removed 4 bases from V and 2 bases from J, with 8 bases in between. This CDR3 reads CASSSQLQETQYF. The CDR3 DNA reads as TGTGCCAGCAGCTCACAATTACAAGAGACCCAGTACTTC.

The rearrangement uses TRBV6-1 and TRBJ2-7; unclear D gene. V gave up 4 bases and J gave up 5 bases, with 9 bases separating them. Germline V CDR1 and CDR2: MNHNS, SASEGT. The CDR3 extends over 12 amino acids. CDR3 residues: CASSVIEDEQYF. DNA for the CDR3: TGTGCCAGCAGTGTTATCGAGGACGAGCAGTACTTC.

The chain recombines TRBV6-1 with TRBJ1-4; unclear D gene. The CDR3 is made up of 15 amino acids. Trimming stripped 7 bases from V and 7 bases from J, with 19 bases between. Germline V gives CDR1 MNHNS, CDR2 SASEGT. This CDR3 is CASTRNGVDGEKLFF. As DNA, the CDR3 is TGTGCCAGCACCCGAAACGGGGTAGACGGTGAAAAACTGTTTTTT.

This rearrangement joins TRBV5-1 to TRBJ2-2; 9 nucleotides align to TRBD2. This CDR3 region has 13 residues. Germline V gene lookup returns CDR1 SGHRS and CDR2 YFSETQ. V gave up 7 bases and J gave up 5 bases; unmatched junction bases: 3. CDR3 in DNA: TGCGCCAGCTCTAGCGGGGTAACCGGGGAGCTGTTTTTT. It translates to CASSSGVTGELFF.

This clone has a single count. The chain has TRBV6-6 and TRBJ1-5, with D perhaps TRBD1 (5 bases). V was cut by 5 bases and J by 7 bases, with 15 bases left in between. CDR3 size: 14 residues. Germline CDR1 reads MNHNY; CDR2 reads SVGAGI (reference sequence). CDR3 nucleotide sequence: TGTGCCAGCAGTCAAAGGCGGGGGGAACAGCCCCAGCATTTT. As protein: CASSQRRGEQPQHF.

This sequence joins TRBV27 and TRBJ1-1; D is possibly TRBD1 (6 bases). This CDR3 comprises 14 residues. Looked up from germline, CDR1 is MNHEY and CDR2 is SMNVEV (reference sequence). The V and J ends lost 5 bases and 1 base respectively, with 11 bases between them. CDR3 in DNA: TGTGCCAGCAGTGCCTCAGGGGAGAACACTGAAGCTTTCTTT. Protein sequence: CASSASGENTEAFF.

The rearrangement links TRBV5-8 to TRBJ2-1, with D tentatively TRBD1 (6 bases). Trimming shortened V by 6 bases and J by 10 bases, and 17 bases separated the two germline ends. Looked up from germline, CDR1 is SGHTS and CDR2 is YDEGEE. This CDR3 has 13 residues. CDR3 sequence: CASIFRIGQEQFF. DNA for the CDR3: TGTGCCAGCATCTTCCGGATTGGACAGGAGCAGTTCTTC. The whole variable domain, filled in from reference TRBV5-8 and TRBJ2-1, reads EAGVTQSPTHLIKTRGQQATLRCSPISGHTSVYWYQQALGLGLQFLLWYDEGEERNRGNFPPRFSGRQFPNYSSELNVNALELEDSALYLCASIFRIGQEQFFGPGTRLTVL.

J is TRBJ1-4 and V is TRBV18, with D uncertain. The CDR3 covers 13 residues. The germline V gene has CDR1 KGHSH and CDR2 LQKENI. The V and J ends lost 4 bases and 5 bases respectively, with 8 bases between them. In DNA, the CDR3 is TGTGCCAGCTCACGCGGAATGAATGAAAAACTGTTTTTT. Residues: CASSRGMNEKLFF.

This clone occurred once. CDR3 DNA: TGTGCCAGCAGTTCGAACCCACCACGGACTAGCGGGAGGGCCATCACCGGGGAGCTGTTTTTT. It is translated as CASSSNPPRTSGRAITGELFF. This sequence joins TRBV28 and TRBJ2-2; 15 bases align to TRBD2. This CDR3 is 21 amino acids long. V lost 4 bases, J lost 4 bases, and 16 bases stayed unmatched. From germline, CDR1 is MDHEN and CDR2 SYDVKM.

This chain links TRBV4-1 with TRBJ2-1, with 7 bases that match TRBD2. The CDR3 runs 15 residues. The V gene end was trimmed by 0 bases and the J gene end by 6 bases; junction bases not matched to a gene: 5. Germline-derived CDR1 and CDR2 are MGHRA and YSYEKL. This CDR3 is CASSQDPREANEQFF. The CDR3 DNA reads as TGCGCCAGCAGCCAAGATCCACGGGAGGCCAATGAGCAGTTCTTC.

This clone appeared once. The CDR3 region has the DNA TGTGCCAGCAGTGACTCTAGCGGGGGACAGTACAATGAGCAGTTCTTC. Encoded protein: CASSDSSGGQYNEQFF. The rearrangement joins TRBV25-1 to TRBJ2-1, with 10 bases lining up with TRBD2. The CDR3 sequence is 16 residues long. From germline, CDR1 is MGHDK and CDR2 SYGVNS. J lost 4 bases, V lost 3 bases, and 6 bases had no gene match.

This CDR3 is CASSRAGTSGSLEQFF. The CDR3 bases are TGCGCCAGCAGCCGGGCGGGGACTAGCGGGTCACTTGAGCAGTTCTTC. This sequence joins TRBV5-1 and TRBJ2-1, with 12 bases matching TRBD2. This CDR3 is 16 amino acids long. The J segment lost 9 bases and the V segment lost 4 bases, leaving 11 bases of the junction unmatched. Germline loops: CDR1 SGHRS, CDR2 YFSETQ.

This chain links TRBV11-3 with TRBJ1-1; D is ambiguous. V was cut by 3 bases and J by 2 bases, with 7 bases left in between. The CDR3 totals 13 residues. CDR1 is SGHNT and CDR2 is YENEEA in the germline V gene. DNA for the CDR3: TGTGCCAGCAGCTTGGAGGTCAACACTGAAGCTTTCTTT. Amino acid sequence: CASSLEVNTEAFF.

The rearrangement joins TRBV10-2 to TRBJ2-1, with 14 nucleotides matching TRBD2. Germline V gene sequence: CDR1 WSHSY, CDR2 SAAADI. There are 14 residues in the CDR3. V was pared by 10 bases and J by 10 bases, with 9 bases of the junction left unmatched. The CDR3 spells CATQTSGGAREQFF. The DNA of the CDR3 is TGCGCCACCCAGACTAGCGGGGGGGCGCGAGAGCAGTTCTTC.

V and J are TRBV6-6 and TRBJ2-5; D is uncertain. The closer fit of TRBJ2-7 to the DNA end suggests the J call may be wrong. The germline CDR1 and CDR2 sequences are MNHNY and SVGAGI (reference sequence). The CDR3 runs 13 residues. CDR3 DNA sequence: TGTGCCAGCAGTTATTTCTCAGGATACGAGCAGTACTTC. It translates to CASSYFSGYEQYF.

The gene calls are TRBV6-5 and TRBJ1-2; D is ambiguous. V dropped 7 bases and J dropped 0 bases, with 9 bases sitting between them. The CDR3 is 13 residues long. Per germline, CDR1 MNHEY and CDR2 SVGAGI. The CDR3 is CASTKETNYGYTF. The DNA for the CDR3 is TGTGCCAGCACCAAAGAGACTAACTATGGCTACACCTTC.

The chain combines TRBV7-9 with TRBJ2-7; TRBD1 is a possible D gene (5 bases). Germline loops: CDR1 SEHNR, CDR2 FQNEAQ (reference sequence). V gave up 6 bases and J gave up 3 bases, with 12 bases separating them. This CDR3 has 13 residues. In DNA, the CDR3 is TGTGCCAGCAGTTTGGGGCAGATCTACGAGCAGTACTTC. Protein: CASSLGQIYEQYF.

This chain uses TRBV19 with TRBJ1-2, with D tentatively TRBD1 (6 bases). The germline CDR1 and CDR2 sequences are LNHDA and SQIVND (reference sequence). With 4 bases removed from V and 3 bases from J, the gap between germline ends came to 15 bases. The CDR3 is 15 residues long. The CDR3 DNA sequence: TGTGCCAGTAGTACAGACAGGTTCCCAGACTATGGCTACACCTTC. Protein: CASSTDRFPDYGYTF.

DNA for the CDR3: TGCAGCGTTGCCAACCCGTCGGTACCCTACGAGCAGTACTTC. This codes for CSVANPSVPYEQYF. The rearrangement uses TRBV29-1 and TRBJ2-7; D is ambiguous. CDR1 and CDR2 from the germline V gene are SQVTM and ANQGSEA. The V and J ends lost 4 bases and 2 bases respectively, with 15 bases between them. The CDR3 spans 14 residues.

The J gene is TRBJ2-1, the V gene TRBV7-9, with D unresolved. The CDR3 is 13 amino acids. CDR1 is SEHNR and CDR2 is FQNEAQ in the germline V gene (reference sequence). The V and J ends lost 5 bases and 5 bases respectively, with 10 bases between them. The CDR3 here is CASSRQANNEQFF. The DNA for the CDR3 is TGTGCCAGCAGCCGCCAGGCTAACAATGAGCAGTTCTTC.

The J gene is TRBJ2-1, the V gene TRBV11-3; the match to TRBD2 covers 7 bases. The germline gives CDR1 SGHNT, CDR2 YENEEA. The CDR3 totals 15 residues. The junction had 12 bases not matched to a gene; V was cut back by 4 bases and J by 9 bases. The CDR3 protein is CASSYTGTTFAEQFF. In nucleotides, the CDR3 is TGTGCCAGCAGCTATACCGGGACTACCTTTGCTGAGCAGTTCTTC.

Only one count was recorded for this clone. The V gene is TRBV5-1, the J gene TRBJ1-5, with TRBD1 identical over 7 bases. The V gene's germline CDR1 is SGHRS and CDR2 YFSETQ. Unmatched junction bases numbered 7, after V lost 0 bases and J lost 7 bases. The CDR3 runs to 15 residues. Here the CDR3 reads CASSLGPGQLQPQHF. CDR3 in DNA: TGCGCCAGCAGCTTGGGGCCGGGACAGCTCCAGCCCCAGCATTTT.

The table lists this clone with a few counts. The J gene is TRBJ2-7, the V gene TRBV5-4, with D possibly TRBD2 on 6 matching bases. Germline-derived CDR1 and CDR2 are SGHNT and YYREEE (reference sequence). V was trimmed by 2 bases and J by 2 bases, leaving 11 bases between them. This CDR3 comprises 14 residues. In DNA, the CDR3 is TGTGCCAGCAGCTTTAGCGGCGAGCCCTACGAGCAGTACTTC. Translated, it gives CASSFSGEPYEQYF.